These 16 T cell receptor beta chains were all obtained from the same sample, sequenced in a study of blood T cell repertoires in COVID-19. Method: immunoSEQ multiplex PCR; TCRdb's copy keeps in-frame clones and lacks some. The sample lists around 170,000 clones, 86% occurring once. Sequenced: peripheral blood. The receptors come from a woman aged 30 to 39 with active or convalescent COVID-19.

This clone was seen only a few times. The gene calls are TRBV7-9 and TRBJ1-1; 8 nucleotides match TRBD1. V dropped 5 bases and J dropped 11; count of bases not matched to a gene: 16. The V gene's germline CDR1 is SEHNR and CDR2 FQNEAQ (reference sequence). There are 15 residues in the CDR3. The CDR3 reads CASSQSTGGTYEAFF. CDR3 nucleotide sequence: TGTGCCAGCAGCCAGTCCACAGGGGGAACGTATGAGGCTTTCTTT.

The chain joins TRBV23-1 to TRBJ2-3; D may be TRBD2 (5 bases). TRBV23-1 is an ORF, and what it does is uncertain. This CDR3 contains 13 residues. Trimming removed 9 bases at V and 0 bases at J, with 10 bases between. The CDR3 DNA sequence: TGCGCCAGACTAGTTTGCAGCACAGATACGCAGTATTTT. This translates into CARLVCSTDTQYF.

This clone was seen only a few times. The chain couples TRBV6-5 to TRBJ2-7; 10 nucleotides line up with TRBD1. This CDR3 spans 15 amino acids. The germline V gene has CDR1 MNHEY and CDR2 SVGAGI. V lost 3 bases, J lost 1 base, and 3 bases stayed unmatched. The CDR3 DNA sequence: TGTGCCAGCAGTTATGAGGACAGGGGGTCCTACGAGCAGTACTTC. It specifies CASSYEDRGSYEQYF.

The rearrangement links TRBV10-3 to TRBJ2-7; D is unresolved. Germline lookup yields CDR1 ENHRY and CDR2 SYGVKD. V lost 2 bases, J lost 5 bases, and 7 bases lay in between. The CDR3 loop spans 12 amino acids. The CDR3 reads CAISEGQDEQYF. The CDR3 DNA reads as TGTGCCATCAGTGAGGGGCAGGACGAGCAGTACTTC.

The chain joins TRBV14 to TRBJ1-2; 10 nucleotides line up with TRBD1. This CDR3 is built from 17 residues. CDR1 and CDR2 from the germline V gene are SGHDN and FVKESK. Losses at the gene ends were 3 bases for V and 5 bases for J; bases not matched to a gene: 12. The CDR3 nucleotides read TGTGCCAGCAGCCAGGCCACCGGACAGGGGGTTCGGTATGGCTACACCTTC. The encoded protein is CASSQATGQGVRYGYTF.

This clone has just a few counts. The V call is TRBV9, the J call TRBJ1-3, with D hard to call. The CDR3 spans 15 residues. Germline lookup yields CDR1 SGDLS and CDR2 YYNGEE. Trimming pared 4 bases from V and 2 bases from J, leaving 13 bases between. Here the CDR3 reads CASSPVDKPGNTIYF. CDR3 nucleotides: TGTGCCAGCAGCCCAGTCGACAAGCCTGGAAACACCATATATTTT.

The sample holds one count of this clone. The J gene is TRBJ1-1, the V gene TRBV3-1 (or the pseudogene TRBV3-2); D is undetermined. The CDR3 runs 14 residues. Per germline, CDR1 LGHDT and CDR2 YNNKEL (reference sequence). V gave up 2 bases and J gave up 1 base, with 8 bases separating them. CDR3 sequence (DNA): TGTGCCAGCAGCCAATGGCAGGCGAACACTGAAGCTTTCTTT. Translated: CASSQWQANTEAFF.

This rearrangement joins TRBV7-6 to TRBJ2-3; tentatively, D is TRBD2 (6 bases). Germline V gene data show CDR1 as SGHVS and CDR2 as FNYEAQ. The CDR3 is 16 residues long. With 5 bases removed from V and 2 bases from J, the gap between germline ends came to 17 bases. In DNA form, the CDR3 reads TGTGCCAGCAGCCCGGTAGCGGTTAGTGACACAGATACGCAGTATTTT. Protein: CASSPVAVSDTDTQYF. Complete variable domain (other parts from reference TRBV7-6 and TRBJ2-3): GAGVSQSPRYKVTKRGQDVALRCDPISGHVSLYWYRQALGQGPEFLTYFNYEAQQDKSGLPNDRFSAERPEGSISTLTIQRTEQRDSAMYRCASSPVAVSDTDTQYFGPGTRLTVL.

The chain has TRBV2 and TRBJ2-3; 12 positions agree with TRBD2. Germline V gene sequence: CDR1 SNHLY, CDR2 FYNNEI. Losses at the gene ends were 7 bases for V and 9 bases for J; bases not matched to a gene: 8. The CDR3 spans 14 residues. The CDR3 region is CASNPRLAGDTQYF. For the CDR3, the DNA is TGTGCCAGCAATCCACGACTAGCGGGGGACACGCAGTATTTT.

The chain joins TRBV11-3 to TRBJ1-1, with TRBD1 matching over 7 bases. The V gene's germline CDR1 is SGHNT and CDR2 YENEEA. The V and J ends lost 5 bases and 1 base, in that order; junction bases with no gene match: 4. This CDR3 comprises 14 residues. CDR3 in DNA: TGTGCCAGCAGCGTATGGACAGGGAACACTGAAGCTTTCTTT. This codes for CASSVWTGNTEAFF.

The chain employs TRBV20-1 and TRBJ1-1, with TRBD1 as a possible D gene (6 bases). This CDR3 spans 14 amino acids. Germline-derived CDR1 and CDR2 are DFQATT and SNEGSKA (reference sequence). V shed 5 bases and J shed 5 bases, with 18 bases lying between them. CDR3 DNA: TGCAGTGCTCGTGGCAGGGGAGAGGGGACTGAAGCTTTCTTT. This codes for CSARGRGEGTEAFF.

This chain joins TRBV4-1 and TRBJ2-3, with 10 bases matching TRBD2. The CDR3 covers 17 residues. The germline V gene encodes CDR1 MGHRA and CDR2 YSYEKL. J was trimmed by 6 bases and V by 3 bases; bases with no gene match: 12. This CDR3 is CASSHLTAGGPEDTQYF. CDR3 in DNA: TGCGCCAGCAGCCACCTCACAGCGGGAGGGCCAGAGGATACGCAGTATTTT.

In its sample, this clone was seen a few times. V gene TRBV10-3 combines with J gene TRBJ2-5; a possible D gene is TRBD1 (6 bases). Germline V gene data show CDR1 as ENHRY and CDR2 as SYGVKD. The CDR3 loop spans 13 amino acids. The germline V and J ends were trimmed by 11 bases and 5 bases, with 18 bases remaining between them. CDR3 bases: TGTGCCGCCAGGGGTTCCCAAGAGGAGACCCAGTACTTC. This encodes CAARGSQEETQYF.

The rearrangement uses TRBV15 and TRBJ1-5; 8 bases align to TRBD1. Germline CDR1 and CDR2: LNHNV and YYDKDF (reference sequence). Trimming cost V 7 bases and J 5 bases; bases outside gene matches: 13. The CDR3 runs to 16 residues. The CDR3, as DNA: TGTGCCACCAACGACAAACCCGGGACAGGACATCAGCCCCAGCATTTT. This encodes CATNDKPGTGHQPQHF.

The chain combines TRBV3-1 (or the pseudogene TRBV3-2) with TRBJ2-5; D remains unclear. Trimming removed 0 bases from V and 1 base from J, with 6 bases in between. Germline V gene lookup returns CDR1 LGHDT and CDR2 YNNKEL (reference sequence). The CDR3 is 14 residues long. CDR3 sequence (DNA): TGTGCCAGCAGCCAAGACGTCCTCCAAGAGACCCAGTACTTC. This sequence encodes CASSQDVLQETQYF.

The CDR3 loop is CASSRSGLGGYTEAFF. The CDR3 nucleotides read TGTGCCAGCAGCAGGAGTGGGCTGGGGGGGTACACTGAAGCTTTCTTT. This sequence joins TRBV5-4 and TRBJ1-1; a weak D match, TRBD1 (5 bases). The CDR3 contains 16 residues. Germline V gene data show CDR1 as SGHNT and CDR2 as YYREEE (reference sequence). The V and J ends lost 4 bases and 3 bases respectively, with 19 bases between them. The full variable domain, rest sourced from reference TRBV5-4 and TRBJ1-1, is ETGVTQSPTHLIKTRGQQVTLRCSSQSGHNTVSWYQQALGQGPQFIFQYYREEENGRGNFPPRFSGLQFPNYSSELNVNALELDDSALYLCASSRSGLGGYTEAFFGQGTRLTVV.